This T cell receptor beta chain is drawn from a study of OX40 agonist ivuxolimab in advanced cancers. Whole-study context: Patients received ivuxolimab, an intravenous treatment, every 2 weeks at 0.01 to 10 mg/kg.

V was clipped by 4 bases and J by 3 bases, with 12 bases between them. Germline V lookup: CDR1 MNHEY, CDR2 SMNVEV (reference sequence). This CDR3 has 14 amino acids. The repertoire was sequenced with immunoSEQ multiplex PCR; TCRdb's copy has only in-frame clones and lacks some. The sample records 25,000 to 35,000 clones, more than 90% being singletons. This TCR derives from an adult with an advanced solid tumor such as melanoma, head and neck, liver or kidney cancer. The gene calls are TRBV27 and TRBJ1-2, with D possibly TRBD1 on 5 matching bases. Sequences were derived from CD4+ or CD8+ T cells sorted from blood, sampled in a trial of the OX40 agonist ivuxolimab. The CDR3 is CASSYQGADYGYTF. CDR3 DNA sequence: TGTGCCAGCAGTTACCAAGGGGCAGACTATGGCTACACCTTC.